This TCR beta chain is drawn from a study of control samples from healthy donors and cancer patients. Clones were sequenced by immunoSEQ multiplex PCR, and TCRdb holds only the in-frame ones, with some missing. In the table there are about 20,000 clones, about 86% of which are singletons. Germline V CDR1 and CDR2: SGHTA, FQGNSA. V lost 3 bases, J lost 4 bases, and 13 bases lay in between. The length of the CDR3 is 14 residues. The TCR originated in a woman aged 70 to 79 with colorectal cancer. This sequence joins TRBV7-2 and TRBJ2-7; TRBD2 is a possible D gene (6 bases). The sample consisted of PBMCs. CDR3 sequence reads: CASSFGTGRYEQYF. The CDR3 coding sequence is TGTGCCAGCAGCTTCGGGACGGGGAGGTACGAGCAGTACTTC.